Presented here are 20 T cell receptor beta chains from one specimen sequenced in a study of T cells in Graves' hyperthyroidism and ophthalmopathy. TCR beta CDR3 regions were amplified from RNA. The study used the HTBI primer set for a first-round RT-PCR of the TCR CDR3. TCRdb analysed the multiplex PCR reads with MiXCR anew, one entry per CDR3 protein. The sample holds a few hundred thousand distinct CDR3 sequences; around 13% are singletons and the top ten take 9.2%. Sequencing was done on a sample of blood. The receptors were sampled from a woman aged 18-35 years with Graves' hyperthyroidism.

The rearrangement uses TRBV14 and TRBJ1-2, with D unclear. V lost 4 bases, J lost 1 base, and 10 bases lay in between. The CDR3 totals 14 residues. CDR1 and CDR2 (germline): SGHDN, FVKESK. The CDR3: CASSLQIFNYGYTF. The CDR3 DNA sequence: TGTGCCAGCAGCCTACAGATCTTTAACTATGGCTACACCTTC.

This clonotype has a handful of counts. The chain carries TRBV24-1 and TRBJ2-3; 11 bases match TRBD1. The ends lost 10 bases at V and 5 bases at J; junction bases unmatched: 10. Germline V gene data show CDR1 as KGHDR and CDR2 as SFDVKD. The CDR3 has 15 residues. Written as DNA, the CDR3 is TGTGCCACGAACGCAGGGACAGGGGGTAGAGATACGCAGTATTTT. It yields the protein CATNAGTGGRDTQYF.

The sample holds many counts of this clonotype. V gene TRBV12-3 or TRBV12-4 combines with J gene TRBJ2-3, with D tentatively TRBD1 (5 bases). This CDR3 has 16 amino acids. The ends were cut back, 5 bases at V and 2 bases at J, with 17 bases in the middle. CDR3 DNA: TGTGCCAGCAGTCCCCCGGACATGACGGTCACAGATACGCAGTATTTT. Protein: CASSPPDMTVTDTQYF.

This clonotype has a count of ten or more. V gene TRBV28 combines with J gene TRBJ1-2; 7 bases are shared with TRBD1. The CDR3 totals 16 residues. Germline loops: CDR1 MDHEN, CDR2 SYDVKM. J was trimmed by 3 bases and V by 6 bases; bases with no gene match: 13. This CDR3 reads CASRRDSLRVDYGYTF. As DNA, the CDR3 is TGTGCCAGCAGGAGGGACAGCCTAAGGGTGGACTATGGCTACACCTTC.

In its sample, this clonotype was seen a few times. The chain couples TRBV5-1 to TRBJ1-6, with D hard to call. Germline CDR1 and CDR2: SGHRS and YFSETQ. Trimming cost V 3 bases and J 3 bases, with 10 bases left between them. The CDR3 length is 15 residues. CDR3 region: CASSSEVNYNSPLHF. Here the CDR3 DNA reads TGCGCCAGCAGCTCAGAAGTAAACTATAATTCACCCCTCCACTTT.

At least ten counts were recorded for this clonotype. The V call is TRBV12-3 or TRBV12-4, the J call TRBJ2-2; D could derive from TRBD1 or TRBD2 (5 bases each). The CDR3 is 13 amino acids. Between the trimmed V and J ends, which lost 6 bases and 8 bases, there was a span of 13 bases. The CDR3 reads CASRQGPGGELFF. CDR3 in DNA: TGTGCCAGCAGGCAGGGACCCGGAGGGGAGCTGTTTTTT.

The chain employs TRBV14 and TRBJ2-2, with 7 bases lining up with TRBD2. This CDR3 contains 14 residues. Per germline, CDR1 SGHDN and CDR2 FVKESK. J gave up 5 bases and V 4 bases, and 4 bases lay outside the gene matches. The CDR3 loop reads CASSRGGRTGELFF. DNA for the CDR3: TGTGCCAGCAGCCGGGGGGGAAGAACCGGGGAGCTGTTTTTT.

The chain links TRBV7-6 to TRBJ2-1; 9 positions agree with TRBD2. V lost 1 base and J lost 4; bases outside the gene matches: 5. The CDR3 spans 16 residues. Germline V gene sequence: CDR1 SGHVS, CDR2 FNYEAQ. CDR3 nucleotide sequence: TGTGCCAGCAGCTTAGGGGGGCGGGGGGGGTACAATGAGCAGTTCTTC. It specifies CASSLGGRGGYNEQFF.

This clonotype appeared many times. This chain connects TRBV13 to TRBJ2-3, with 11 bases lining up with TRBD2. In germline, CDR1 is PRHDT, CDR2 FYEKMQ (reference sequence). The CDR3 is 19 amino acids. V gave up 5 bases and J gave up 2 bases; unmatched junction bases: 15. Here the CDR3 DNA reads TGTGCCAGCAGCCCTCGTAAGCTAGCGGGGGGCCCGTCCACAGATACGCAGTATTTT. Amino acid sequence: CASSPRKLAGGPSTDTQYF.

This clonotype was recorded a few times. The chain recombines TRBV6-1 with TRBJ2-7, with D possibly TRBD1 on 6 matching bases. Germline assignment: CDR1 MNHNS and CDR2 SASEGT. The ends were cut back, 6 bases at V and 3 bases at J, with 15 bases in the middle. The CDR3 totals 14 residues. CDR3 DNA: TGTGCCAGCAGAATAGGACAGAATTACTACGAGCAGTACTTC. This encodes CASRIGQNYYEQYF.

This clonotype was seen more than once but under ten times. The chain carries TRBV19 and TRBJ1-5, with D possibly TRBD1 on 6 matching bases. Germline-derived CDR1 and CDR2 are LNHDA and SQIVND (reference sequence). The CDR3 runs to 15 residues. V was cut by 8 bases and J by 0 bases, with 14 bases left in between. CDR3 DNA sequence: TGTGCCAGTGGGCCACAGGGTATTAGCAATCAGCCCCAGCATTTT. The encoded protein is CASGPQGISNQPQHF.

In this sample, this clonotype turned up a few times. The rearrangement links TRBV6-5 to TRBJ1-2; 7 nucleotides agree with TRBD1. The germline gives CDR1 MNHEY, CDR2 SVGAGI. The CDR3 has 13 amino acids. Unmatched junction bases numbered 9, after V lost 6 bases and J lost 8 bases. DNA for the CDR3: TGTGCCAGCAGACGCGGACAGGAGGGGGGCTACACCTTC. This codes for CASRRGQEGGYTF.

This clonotype was detected only a few times. The rearrangement joins TRBV20-1 to TRBJ2-7, with 10 bases that match TRBD1. Germline V gene data show CDR1 as DFQATT and CDR2 as SNEGSKA (reference sequence). CDR3 size: 14 residues. V shed 5 bases, J shed 4 bases, and the junction held 8 bases outside the gene matches. This CDR3 reads CSAYDRGLVYEQYF. In DNA form, the CDR3 reads TGCAGTGCTTACGACAGGGGGCTGGTATACGAGCAGTACTTC.

This clonotype was counted many times. The rearrangement joins TRBV3-1 to TRBJ1-4; 9 bases match TRBD1. With V trimmed by 0 bases and J by 2 bases, 1 base remained unmatched. Germline assignment: CDR1 LGHDT and CDR2 YNNKEL (reference sequence). The CDR3 totals 16 residues. CDR3 coding DNA: TGTGCCAGCAGCCAAGAAACAGGGGGCACTAATGAAAAACTGTTTTTT. It encodes CASSQETGGTNEKLFF.

This clonotype has a handful of counts. The chain recombines TRBV4-2 with TRBJ1-1; D possibly corresponds to TRBD1 (5 bases). Per germline, CDR1 LGHNA and CDR2 YNFKEQ. This CDR3 has 15 amino acids. V was shortened by 0 bases and J by 11 bases, with 19 bases between the two germline ends. The CDR3 loop reads CASSQDPEGTTSAFF. CDR3 DNA: TGTGCCAGCAGCCAAGATCCCGAGGGGACCACTTCTGCTTTCTTT.

This clonotype was seen many times. The V call is TRBV18, the J call TRBJ2-1; 7 bases align to TRBD1. The V segment lost 4 bases and the J segment 1 base; nucleotides outside the gene matches: 4. Per germline, CDR1 KGHSH and CDR2 LQKENI. The CDR3 runs 15 residues. DNA for the CDR3: TGTGCCAGCTCACAGGGGGCAGGGTCCTACAATGAGCAGTTCTTC. Its translation is CASSQGAGSYNEQFF. Full variable domain (outside the CDR3, taken from reference TRBV18 and TRBJ2-1): NAGVMQNPRHLVRRRGQEARLRCSPMKGHSHVYWYRQLPEEGLKFMVYLQKENIIDESGMPKERFSAEFPKEGPSILRIQQVVRGDSAAYFCASSQGAGSYNEQFFGPGTRLTVL.

This clonotype was detected a few times. The CDR3 loop is CRPAGSLHF. CDR3 DNA sequence: TGCAGACCGGCCGGGTCCCTCCACTTT. V gene TRBV20-1 combines with J gene TRBJ1-6; unclear D gene. Germline V CDR1 and CDR2: DFQATT, SNEGSKA (reference sequence). The CDR3 has 9 amino acids.

The chain couples TRBV7-6 to TRBJ2-1, with 13 bases fitting TRBD2. With 6 bases clipped from V and 7 bases from J, the junction kept 15 bases outside the gene matches. The germline V gene encodes CDR1 SGHVS and CDR2 FNYEAQ. The length of the CDR3 is 18 residues. The CDR3 is CASRQGLAGTRVMNEQFF. CDR3 sequence (DNA): TGTGCCAGCAGACAGGGACTAGCGGGGACTAGGGTCATGAATGAGCAGTTCTTC.

This clonotype appeared many times. The V and J genes are TRBV12-3 or TRBV12-4 and TRBJ2-3; either TRBD1 or TRBD2 may fit D (5 bases each). V lost 4 bases, J lost 2 bases, and 13 bases lay in between. The CDR3 loop spans 15 amino acids. CDR3: CASSYRDGNTDTQYF. The CDR3 bases are TGTGCCAGCAGTTACCGGGACGGAAACACAGATACGCAGTATTTT.

This clonotype was counted ten times or more. The rearrangement links TRBV29-1 to TRBJ2-3, with TRBD2 as a possible D gene (5 bases). Germline V CDR1 and CDR2: SQVTM, ANQGSEA. V was shortened by 1 base and J by 0 bases, with 11 bases between the two germline ends. CDR3 size: 15 residues. In nucleotides, the CDR3 is TGCAGCGTTGAAGTTGCGGGTGGTAGCACAGATACGCAGTATTTT. Residues: CSVEVAGGSTDTQYF.